These T cell receptor beta chains were read from a single sample in a study of cytomegalovirus exposure and HLA in healthy donors. Some clones are missing from TCRdb's copy, which holds only in-frame ones; the method was immunoSEQ multiplex PCR. The sample yields roughly 150,000 clones, roughly 80% seen once. The sample comprised PBMCs. The origin of the receptors is a male donor in good health and CMV-seronegative. Each CDR3 is given with its conserved first and last residue. Each record gives: J gene, clone size, D gene, V gene, CDR3 DNA, CDR3 protein. The D gene is left open where the match is weak. For some rows the clone size is stated as once, few or many, or as a class when expanded; others skip it.

j_call: TRBJ1-2; clone_size: few; d_call: -; v_call: TRBV30; cdr3_nt: TGTGCCTGGAGTATATACGACAACAGCTACACCTTC; cdr3_aa: CAWSIYDNSYTF
j_call: TRBJ2-7; clone_size: -; d_call: TRBD2; v_call: TRBV7-2; cdr3_nt: TGTGCCAGCAGCTTAGGAAGCGGGGGGTACGCTGAGCAGTACTTC; cdr3_aa: CASSLGSGGYAEQYF
j_call: TRBJ2-7; clone_size: -; d_call: -; v_call: TRBV6-5; cdr3_nt: TGTGCCAGCAGACAACAGGGACCTTCCTACGAGCAGTACTTC; cdr3_aa: CASRQQGPSYEQYF
j_call: TRBJ2-7; clone_size: -; d_call: -; v_call: TRBV7-2; cdr3_nt: TGTGCCAGCAGCTTAATGGCAGACTCCTACGAGCAGTACTTC; cdr3_aa: CASSLMADSYEQYF
j_call: TRBJ1-6; clone_size: few; d_call: -; v_call: TRBV10-2; cdr3_nt: TGCGCCAGCAGCCTCGAGGGGGGGGCTGGGAATTCACCCCTCCACTTT; cdr3_aa: CASSLEGGAGNSPLHF
j_call: TRBJ2-1; clone_size: -; d_call: TRBD1; v_call: TRBV5-6; cdr3_nt: TGTGCCAGCAGCTTGTCGACGGGACAGGGGTTGGCGGATGAGCAGTTCTTC; cdr3_aa: CASSLSTGQGLADEQFF
j_call: TRBJ2-7; clone_size: -; d_call: TRBD1; v_call: TRBV5-1; cdr3_nt: TGCGCCAGCAGCCCGCAAAGTGGGACAGGGGTTTACGAGCAGTACTTC; cdr3_aa: CASSPQSGTGVYEQYF
j_call: TRBJ1-1; clone_size: few; d_call: TRBD1; v_call: TRBV7-9; cdr3_nt: TGTGCCAGCTTGACAGGGGCGCTGAACACTGAAGCTTTCTTT; cdr3_aa: CASLTGALNTEAFF
j_call: TRBJ1-2; clone_size: -; d_call: -; v_call: TRBV15; cdr3_nt: TGTGCCACCAGCAGAGATAAATCAGGTCCGGGCTACACCTTC; cdr3_aa: CATSRDKSGPGYTF
j_call: TRBJ1-1; clone_size: -; d_call: -; v_call: TRBV5-1; cdr3_nt: TGCGCCAGCAGCTTGGCTGGGAGCACTGAAGCTTTCTTT; cdr3_aa: CASSLAGSTEAFF
j_call: TRBJ1-5; clone_size: -; d_call: -; v_call: TRBV19; cdr3_nt: TGTGCCAGTAGTATTGTATCGAGGGGGAATCAGCCCCAGCATTTT; cdr3_aa: CASSIVSRGNQPQHF
j_call: TRBJ2-2; clone_size: once; d_call: -; v_call: TRBV11-2; cdr3_nt: TGTGCCAGCAGCCCGACGGGCAGGGGCACCGGGGAGCTGTTTTTT; cdr3_aa: CASSPTGRGTGELFF
j_call: TRBJ1-2; clone_size: -; d_call: -; v_call: TRBV5-1; cdr3_nt: TGCGCCAGCAGCCAGGGACATGGACAACCTAACTATGGCTACACCTTC; cdr3_aa: CASSQGHGQPNYGYTF
j_call: TRBJ1-5; clone_size: -; d_call: -; v_call: TRBV7-2; cdr3_nt: TGTGCCAGCAGCTTAGGGGGCTCAGGAATCAATCAGCCCCAGCATTTT; cdr3_aa: CASSLGGSGINQPQHF
j_call: TRBJ1-2; clone_size: -; d_call: -; v_call: TRBV6-6; cdr3_nt: TGTGCCAGCAGTACCGGTCAGGGATCCTATGGCTACACCTTC; cdr3_aa: CASSTGQGSYGYTF
j_call: TRBJ2-3; clone_size: -; d_call: -; v_call: TRBV7-2; cdr3_nt: TGTGCCAGCCTTTTCTCGGGGGCAGATACGCAGTATTTT; cdr3_aa: CASLFSGADTQYF
j_call: TRBJ2-3; clone_size: -; d_call: -; v_call: TRBV6-5; cdr3_nt: TGTGCCAGCAGTTCCTTGGGAGCTAGCACAGATACGCAGTATTTT; cdr3_aa: CASSSLGASTDTQYF
j_call: TRBJ1-2; clone_size: -; d_call: TRBD1; v_call: TRBV6-1; cdr3_nt: TGTGCCAGCAGTGACGGGACAGGGCAGCGCTATGGCTACACCTTC; cdr3_aa: CASSDGTGQRYGYTF
j_call: TRBJ2-2; clone_size: -; d_call: TRBD2; v_call: TRBV11-3; cdr3_nt: TGTGCCAGCAGCTTAGACTCCGGCCTAGCGGGGCGTACCGGGGAGCTGTTTTTT; cdr3_aa: CASSLDSGLAGRTGELFF
j_call: TRBJ2-3; clone_size: -; d_call: TRBD1; v_call: TRBV5-1; cdr3_nt: TGCGCCAGCAGCCTCACGGACAGGGGGCGCAGAGATACGCAGTATTTT; cdr3_aa: CASSLTDRGRRDTQYF
j_call: TRBJ2-1; clone_size: -; d_call: TRBD2; v_call: TRBV9; cdr3_nt: TGTGCCAGCAGCCTCAGCGGGGGGACCTACAATGAGCAGTTCTTC; cdr3_aa: CASSLSGGTYNEQFF
j_call: TRBJ1-1; clone_size: once; d_call: -; v_call: TRBV7-2; cdr3_nt: TGTGCCAGCAGCTTCAGTGGAGGCTCTGAAGCTTTCTTT; cdr3_aa: CASSFSGGSEAFF
j_call: TRBJ1-2; clone_size: -; d_call: -; v_call: TRBV7-9; cdr3_nt: TGTGCCAGCAGCTCAGATAGACAGTATGGCTACACCTTC; cdr3_aa: CASSSDRQYGYTF
j_call: TRBJ1-1; clone_size: -; d_call: TRBD1; v_call: TRBV5-1; cdr3_nt: TGCGCCAGCAGCTTTTTAGGGGCAGGGGGCAACGTGAACACTGAAGCTTTCTTT; cdr3_aa: CASSFLGAGGNVNTEAFF
j_call: TRBJ2-7; clone_size: -; d_call: -; v_call: TRBV7-2; cdr3_nt: TGTGCCAGCAGCTTAGGCGCCCGCGAGGCGGACGAGCAGTACTTC; cdr3_aa: CASSLGAREADEQYF
j_call: TRBJ2-2; clone_size: -; d_call: -; v_call: TRBV5-1; cdr3_nt: TGCGCCAGCAGCTTGAACAGACCAAACACCGGGGAGCTGTTTTTT; cdr3_aa: CASSLNRPNTGELFF
j_call: TRBJ1-6; clone_size: few; d_call: TRBD1; v_call: TRBV4-2; cdr3_nt: TGTGCCAGCAGCCCCGACAGGGTGATCTATAATTCACCCCTCCACTTT; cdr3_aa: CASSPDRVIYNSPLHF
j_call: TRBJ2-1; clone_size: once; d_call: TRBD2; v_call: TRBV11-2; cdr3_nt: TGTGCCAGCAGCAACCAAGGGAGGGATGAGCAGTTCTTC; cdr3_aa: CASSNQGRDEQFF
j_call: TRBJ2-7; clone_size: -; d_call: -; v_call: TRBV30; cdr3_nt: TGTGCCTGGAGCAACTACCAAACCCTCGAGCAGTACTTC; cdr3_aa: CAWSNYQTLEQYF